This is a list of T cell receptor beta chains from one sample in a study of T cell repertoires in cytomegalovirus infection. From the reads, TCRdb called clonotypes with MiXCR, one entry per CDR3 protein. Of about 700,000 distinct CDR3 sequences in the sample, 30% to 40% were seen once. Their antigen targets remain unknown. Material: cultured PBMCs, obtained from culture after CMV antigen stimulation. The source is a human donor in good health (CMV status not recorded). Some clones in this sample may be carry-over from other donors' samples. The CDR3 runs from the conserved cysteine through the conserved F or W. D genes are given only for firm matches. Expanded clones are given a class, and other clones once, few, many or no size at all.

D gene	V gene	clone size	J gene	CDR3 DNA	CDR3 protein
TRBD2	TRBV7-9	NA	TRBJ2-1	TGTGCCAGCAGTGAGACTAGCTCCCGCCGATCCTACAATGAGCAGTTCTTC	CASSETSSRRSYNEQFF
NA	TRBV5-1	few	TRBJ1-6	TGCGCCAGCAGCTTATACAAGAATTCACCCCTCCACTTT	CASSLYKNSPLHF
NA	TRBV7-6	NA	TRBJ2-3	TGTGCCAGCAGCTCCCGACGGCTCACAGATACGCAGTATTTT	CASSSRRLTDTQYF
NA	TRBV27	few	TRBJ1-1	TGTGCCAGCAGCCTGCGACAGGACCTGAACACTGAAGCTTTCTTT	CASSLRQDLNTEAFF
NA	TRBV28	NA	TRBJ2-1	TGTGCCAGCACCCCCGGGGGGCCCAATGAGCAGTTCTTC	CASTPGGPNEQFF
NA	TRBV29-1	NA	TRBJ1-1	TGCAGCGTTGGGACGGAGCGGGCTTTCTTT	CSVGTERAFF
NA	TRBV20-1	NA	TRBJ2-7	TGCAGTGCTAGCGGGGTGGCCTACGAGCAGTACTTC	CSASGVAYEQYF
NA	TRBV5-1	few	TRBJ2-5	TGCGCCAGCAGCTTCCGCCAGGGCGGGGAGGAAGAGACCCAGTACTTC	CASSFRQGGEEETQYF
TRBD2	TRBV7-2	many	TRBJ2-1	TGTGCCAGCAGCTTAGGTCTAGCGGGAGAGAGTGAGCAGTTCTTC	CASSLGLAGESEQFF
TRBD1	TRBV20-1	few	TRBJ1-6	TGCAGTGCTAGGGTGGGACAGGGAGATTCACCCCTCCACTTT	CSARVGQGDSPLHF
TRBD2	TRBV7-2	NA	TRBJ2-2	TGTGCCAGCAGCTTAAGCGGGGGGCCGAACACCGGGGAGCTGTTTTTT	CASSLSGGPNTGELFF
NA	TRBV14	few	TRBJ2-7	TGTGCCAGCAGCCAAGGACGGGCTAGGTTCTACGAGCAGTACTTC	CASSQGRARFYEQYF
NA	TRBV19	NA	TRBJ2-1	TGTGCCAGTAGTATTCAGACATGGCGTCGAGGTCGGTACAATGAGCAGTTCTTC	CASSIQTWRRGRYNEQFF
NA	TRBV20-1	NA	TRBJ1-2	TGCAGATCGTTTGACGGAACCTATGGCTACACCTTC	CRSFDGTYGYTF
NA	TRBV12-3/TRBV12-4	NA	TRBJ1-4	TGTGCCAGCAGAAGGGGGGGAACTAATGAAAAACTGTTTTTT	CASRRGGTNEKLFF
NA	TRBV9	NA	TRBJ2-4	TGTGCCAGCAGCGCTGAGACTGCGTATGACATTCAGTACTTC	CASSAETAYDIQYF
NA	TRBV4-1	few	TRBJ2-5	TGCGCCAGCAGCCAAGCGGGACTCCCCGGACAGGAGACCCAGTACTTC	CASSQAGLPGQETQYF
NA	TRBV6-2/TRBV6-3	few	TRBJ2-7	TGTGCCAGCAGTTATCTGGAGAGCTACGAGCAGTACTTC	CASSYLESYEQYF
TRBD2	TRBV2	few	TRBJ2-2	TGTGCCAGCAGTCGGACTAGGGCTAGCACCGGGGAGCTGTTTTTT	CASSRTRASTGELFF
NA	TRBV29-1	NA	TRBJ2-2	TGCAGCGTTACGCAGGTCAACACCGGGGAGCTGTTTTTT	CSVTQVNTGELFF
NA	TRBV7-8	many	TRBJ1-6	TGTGCCAGCAGCTTAGCGGGGAATTCTAATTCACCCCTCCACTTT	CASSLAGNSNSPLHF
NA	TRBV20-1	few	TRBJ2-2	TGCAGTGCTAGAGACCCCCGGGGCGGCGACACCGGGGAGCTGTTTTTT	CSARDPRGGDTGELFF
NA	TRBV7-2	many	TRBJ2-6	TGTGCCAGCAGCTTTTTCTCTGGGGCCAACGTCCTGACTTTC	CASSFFSGANVLTF
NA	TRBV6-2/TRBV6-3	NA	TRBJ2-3	TGTGCCAGCAGTTTCCGGGAAACAGATACGCAGTATTTT	CASSFRETDTQYF
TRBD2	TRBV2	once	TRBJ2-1	TGTGCCAGCAGCCCCTTCATGGGACTAGCAGGGAATGAGCAGTTCTTC	CASSPFMGLAGNEQFF
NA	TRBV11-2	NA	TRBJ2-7	TGTGCCAGCAGCGCCCCGGGTCGACCGTACGAGCAGTACTTC	CASSAPGRPYEQYF
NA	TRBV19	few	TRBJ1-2	TGTGCCAGTTGCCGGTCCCCCCTGGGCTACACCTTC	CASCRSPLGYTF
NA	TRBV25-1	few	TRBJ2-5	TGTGCCAGCAGGGTCGGGGGAGTAGGAGAGACCCAGTACTTC	CASRVGGVGETQYF
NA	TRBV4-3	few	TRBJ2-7	TGCGCCAGCAGCCAAGATCCCCTACCCTCCGAGCAGTACTTC	CASSQDPLPSEQYF
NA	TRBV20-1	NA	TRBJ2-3	TGCAGTGCTAGAGACGGGAAGACAGATACGCAGTATTTT	CSARDGKTDTQYF
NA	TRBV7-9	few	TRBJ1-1	TGTGCCAGCAGCTTAGGGTCAGGCGCTGGGAACACTGAAGCTTTCTTT	CASSLGSGAGNTEAFF
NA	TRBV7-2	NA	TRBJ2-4	TGTGCCAGCAGCCGCGGTCCCCTAGCCAAAAACATTCAGTACTTC	CASSRGPLAKNIQYF
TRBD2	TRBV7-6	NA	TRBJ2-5	TGTGCCAGCAGCGGACTAGCGGGAGTAACCGGTGTTGGGACCCAGTACTTC	CASSGLAGVTGVGTQYF
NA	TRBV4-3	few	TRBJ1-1	TGCGCCAGCAGCCAAGAGGGGGCTTGGCGTGAAGCTTTCTTT	CASSQEGAWREAFF
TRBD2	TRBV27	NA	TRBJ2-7	TGTGCCAGCAGTTCCCCCCGGTTGCAGCGGGGGGGAAGCGAGCAGTACTTC	CASSSPRLQRGGSEQYF
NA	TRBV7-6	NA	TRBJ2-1	TGTGCCAGCAGCTTAGGAGGGCCCATGGGGGAGCAGTTCTTC	CASSLGGPMGEQFF
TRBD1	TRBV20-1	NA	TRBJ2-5	TGCAGTGCTAGAATACGCCATGGACAGGGGTTGAGAGAGACCCAGTACTTC	CSARIRHGQGLRETQYF
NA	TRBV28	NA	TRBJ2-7	TGTGCCAGCAGTTTGTGGCCGAGAGGGGAGCAGTACTTC	CASSLWPRGEQYF
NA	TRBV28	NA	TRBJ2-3	TGTGCCAGCAGTTTAGCCGACAAGCACACAGATACGCAGTATTTT	CASSLADKHTDTQYF
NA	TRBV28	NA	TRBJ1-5	TGTGCCGGAAGAGCTGATCGTAATCAGCCCCAGCATTTT	CAGRADRNQPQHF
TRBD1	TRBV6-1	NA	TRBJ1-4	TGTGCCGCCAGGGAACAAGGGGGCGAAGAAAAACTGTTTTTT	CAAREQGGEEKLFF
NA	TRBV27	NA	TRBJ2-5	TGTGCCAGCAGTTTGAGGTCGGCGGGTATAGAGACCCAGTACTTC	CASSLRSAGIETQYF
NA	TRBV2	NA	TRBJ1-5	TGTGCCGTAGCAGGGGAGTCAGGTCAGCCCCAGCATTTT	CAVAGESGQPQHF
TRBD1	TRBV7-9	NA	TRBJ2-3	TGTGCCACCAGACCCGGGACAGGAATCCAAGATACGCAGTATTTT	CATRPGTGIQDTQYF
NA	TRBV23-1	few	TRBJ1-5	TGCGCCAGCACCCAAGGGCGTCAGCCCCAGCATTTT	CASTQGRQPQHF
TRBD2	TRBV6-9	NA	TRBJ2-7	TGTGCCAGCAGTAATCCTAGCGGGAGGTCCTACGAGCAGTACTTC	CASSNPSGRSYEQYF
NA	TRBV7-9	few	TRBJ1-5	TGTGCCAGCAGCTTAGGTTCTGGCGAGCCCCAGCATTTT	CASSLGSGEPQHF
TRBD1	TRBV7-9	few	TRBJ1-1	TGTGCCAGATACAGAGAGGAAGACAGGGAAGGGGTGAACACTGAAGCTTTCTTT	CARYREEDREGVNTEAFF
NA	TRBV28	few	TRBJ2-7	TGTGCCAGCAGTTTATGGCAGGACGAGCAGTACTTC	CASSLWQDEQYF
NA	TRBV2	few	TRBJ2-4	TGTGCCAGCAGTGAGGAGACAGGTGCTAGCATTCAGTACTTC	CASSEETGASIQYF
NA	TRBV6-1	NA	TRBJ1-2	TGTGCCAGCAGGACCGGGATAAACTATGGCTACACCTTC	CASRTGINYGYTF
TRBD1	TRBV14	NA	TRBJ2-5	TGTGCCAGCAGCCAAGATCCTCTCCTGACAGGGAATGTGGAGACCCAGTACTTC	CASSQDPLLTGNVETQYF
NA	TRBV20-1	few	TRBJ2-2	TGCAGTGCTAGTTCGGCGAGGGAAGGGGGCGGGGAGCTGTTTTTT	CSASSAREGGGELFF
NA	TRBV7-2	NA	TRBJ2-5	TGTGCCAGCAGCTTAGGCGGCGCTTCGCGGGAGACCCAGTACTTC	CASSLGGASRETQYF
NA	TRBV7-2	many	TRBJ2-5	TGTGCCAGCAGCTTAGTTTGGGACACCCAAGAGACCCAGTACTTC	CASSLVWDTQETQYF
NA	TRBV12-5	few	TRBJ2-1	TGTGCTAGTGGTTTGCCCAGACTACGAATTTTCGATGAGCAGTTCTTC	CASGLPRLRIFDEQFF
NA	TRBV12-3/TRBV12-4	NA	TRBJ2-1	TGTGCCAGCAGTTTCGATGGCCATGAGCAGTTCTTC	CASSFDGHEQFF
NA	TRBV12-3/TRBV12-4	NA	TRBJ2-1	TGTGCCAGCAGTTCGATCGGGGGGCAGTTCTTC	CASSSIGGQFF
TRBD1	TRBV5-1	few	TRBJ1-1	TGCGCCAGCAGCTTGGAGGGGGCCGGTGAAGCTTTCTTT	CASSLEGAGEAFF